These 25 T cell receptor beta chains originate from one sample sequenced in a study of blood T cell repertoires in COVID-19. Data came from immunoSEQ multiplex PCR; TCRdb stores just in-frame clones and leaves some out. The sample lists about 290,000 clones; roughly 88% were seen once. The sequenced sample consisted of peripheral blood. All receptors come from a woman between 25 and 40 years old with active or convalescent COVID-19.

This chain links TRBV6-6 with TRBJ2-5; TRBD1 is a possible D gene (6 bases). CDR3 size: 16 residues. The germline V gene has CDR1 MNHNY and CDR2 SVGAGI (reference sequence). The V gene lost 4 bases and the J gene lost 0 bases, with 15 bases spanning the gap. CDR3 DNA sequence: TGTGCCAGCAGTTTCCAACAGGGCAGATACCAAGAGACCCAGTACTTC. As protein: CASSFQQGRYQETQYF.

This clone was seen only a few times. The V gene is TRBV15, the J gene TRBJ1-1; D not resolved. The CDR3 length is 10 residues. The germline V and J ends were trimmed by 5 bases and 10 bases, with 8 bases remaining between them. CDR1 is LNHNV and CDR2 is YYDKDF in the germline V gene (reference sequence). CDR3 bases: TGTGCCACCAGCGGTTCCGGAGCTTTCTTT. As protein: CATSGSGAFF.

The chain has TRBV6-5 and TRBJ1-5, with 9 bases matching TRBD1. The germline gives CDR1 MNHEY, CDR2 SVGAGI. CDR3 length equals 15 residues. V shed 5 bases, J shed 4 bases, and the junction held 6 bases outside the gene matches. CDR3 sequence: CASSQWTGVNQPQHF. The CDR3 nucleotides read TGTGCCAGCAGTCAATGGACAGGGGTAAATCAGCCCCAGCATTTT.

As DNA, the CDR3 is TGCAGCGCTGCCTCGCAAACAGGGGGCGAGCAGTACTTC. Protein sequence: CSAASQTGGEQYF. This rearrangement joins TRBV29-1 to TRBJ2-7; TRBD1 matches at 8 bases. J lost 6 bases, V lost 7 bases, and 11 bases had no gene match. This CDR3 is 13 amino acids long. From germline, CDR1 is SQVTM and CDR2 ANQGSEA.

The gene calls are TRBV5-4 and TRBJ1-1; D remains ambiguous. V was clipped by 5 bases and J by 4 bases, with 12 bases between them. CDR1 is SGHNT, CDR2 YYREEE, per germline (reference sequence). CDR3 length: 13 amino acids. CDR3 sequence reads: CASRETLGTEAFF. For the CDR3, the DNA is TGTGCCAGCAGAGAAACACTAGGCACTGAAGCTTTCTTT. Using reference TRBV5-4 and TRBJ1-1 for the parts outside the CDR3, the full variable domain is ETGVTQSPTHLIKTRGQQVTLRCSSQSGHNTVSWYQQALGQGPQFIFQYYREEENGRGNFPPRFSGLQFPNYSSELNVNALELDDSALYLCASRETLGTEAFFGQGTRLTVV.

This clone occurred once. This chain links TRBV19 with TRBJ1-5, with a weak D call TRBD1 (6 bases). Looked up from germline, CDR1 is LNHDA and CDR2 is SQIVND (reference sequence). The CDR3 runs to 16 residues. The V and J ends lost 7 bases and 4 bases respectively, with 20 bases between them. The CDR3 spells CASKVRGGTGNQPQHF. Written as DNA, the CDR3 is TGTGCCAGTAAAGTAAGGGGGGGCACGGGGAATCAGCCCCAGCATTTT. Using reference TRBV19 and TRBJ1-5 for the parts outside the CDR3, the full variable domain is DGGITQSPKYLFRKEGQNVTLSCEQNLNHDAMYWYRQDPGQGLRLIYYSQIVNDFQKGDIAEGYSVSREKKESFPLTVTSAQKNPTAFYLCASKVRGGTGNQPQHFGDGTRLSIL.

The chain recombines TRBV27 with TRBJ1-3, with 10 positions matching TRBD1. Germline V lookup: CDR1 MNHEY, CDR2 SMNVEV (reference sequence). V trimming: 5 bases; J trimming: 5 bases; junction bases outside the gene matches: 9. The CDR3 sequence is 16 residues long. CDR3 in DNA: TGTGCCAGCAGTCCGAGCCTGGGACAGGGGAGAAACACCATATATTTT. It codes for CASSPSLGQGRNTIYF.

The J gene is TRBJ2-2, the V gene TRBV7-9; 9 bases line up with TRBD1. V lost 2 bases, J lost 4 bases, and 8 bases stayed unmatched. The germline CDR1 and CDR2 sequences are SEHNR and FQNEAQ (reference sequence). CDR3 length equals 17 residues. The CDR3 loop is CASSLSSGTGTTGELFF. In DNA form, the CDR3 reads TGTGCCAGCAGCTTATCCTCTGGGACAGGGACCACCGGGGAGCTGTTTTTT.

This chain connects TRBV2 to TRBJ1-5, with unresolved D. The V end was cut by 0 bases, the J end by 5 bases, with 5 bases between. The CDR3 covers 13 residues. Germline CDR1 and CDR2: SNHLY and FYNNEI. For the CDR3, the DNA is TGTGCCAGCAGTGAAGCTGAGGATCAGCCCCAGCATTTT. Amino acid sequence: CASSEAEDQPQHF.

The chain combines TRBV6-4 with TRBJ2-2, with 14 bases aligning to TRBD2. Losses at the gene ends were 5 bases for V and 0 bases for J; bases not matched to a gene: 5. Looked up from germline, CDR1 is MRHNA and CDR2 is SNTAGT. This CDR3 has 18 amino acids. The CDR3 DNA sequence: TGTGCCAGCAGTCGACTAGCGGGGGGGCCTGCGAACACCGGGGAGCTGTTTTTT. Its protein product is CASSRLAGGPANTGELFF.

This rearrangement joins TRBV19 to TRBJ2-1; 10 nucleotides match TRBD1. Unmatched junction bases numbered 15, after V lost 8 bases and J lost 5 bases. The CDR3 runs to 17 residues. Per germline, CDR1 LNHDA and CDR2 SQIVND (reference sequence). The CDR3 spells CASQRDRGQTLNNEQFF. DNA of the CDR3: TGTGCCAGTCAGCGGGACAGGGGCCAAACACTGAACAATGAGCAGTTCTTC.

V gene TRBV28 combines with J gene TRBJ1-2, with D perhaps matching TRBD1 (6 bases). The length of the CDR3 is 13 residues. Trimming removed 3 bases at V and 7 bases at J, with 12 bases between. The germline gives CDR1 MDHEN, CDR2 SYDVKM. The DNA of the CDR3 is TGTGCCAGCAGTTTGGGGGGGCTGGCTGGCTACACCTTC. It codes for CASSLGGLAGYTF.

The genes are TRBV28 and TRBJ1-1; D not certain. The V and J ends lost 1 base and 6 bases respectively, with 18 bases between them. Germline values: CDR1 MDHEN, CDR2 SYDVKM. The CDR3 is 16 residues long. DNA of the CDR3: TGTGCCAGCAGTTTATTTGCACAGCCCTCCGGGGCTGAAGCTTTCTTT. Encoded protein: CASSLFAQPSGAEAFF.

The chain combines TRBV27 with TRBJ1-1; unclear D gene. With 6 bases removed from V and 0 bases from J, the gap between germline ends came to 11 bases. Germline V gene data show CDR1 as MNHEY and CDR2 as SMNVEV (reference sequence). The CDR3 has 14 amino acids. The CDR3, as DNA: TGTGCCAGCAGGAGACAAGGATTGAACACTGAAGCTTTCTTT. This translates into CASRRQGLNTEAFF.

This clone was counted between two and nine times. The chain is built from TRBV5-4 and TRBJ1-3; 8 bases are a match to TRBD1. CDR1 and CDR2 from the germline V gene are SGHNT and YYREEE (reference sequence). This CDR3 is built from 16 residues. Trimming at V came to 4 bases and at J to 2 bases, leaving 8 bases not matched to a gene. CDR3 in DNA: TGTGCCAGCAGCCCAGGACAGGGCAGCCCTGGAAACACCATATATTTT. It yields the protein CASSPGQGSPGNTIYF.

The chain has TRBV6-5 and TRBJ2-2; TRBD1 agrees at 7 bases. The CDR3 is 15 amino acids. From germline, CDR1 is MNHEY and CDR2 SVGAGI. V shed 6 bases and J 3 bases; nucleotides not matched to a gene: 7. The CDR3, as DNA: TGTGCCAGCAGGCCCGGGACAGAGGACACCGGGGAGCTGTTTTTT. Its translation: CASRPGTEDTGELFF.

The rearrangement joins TRBV3-1 (or the pseudogene TRBV3-2) to TRBJ2-7; 16 positions match TRBD2. The CDR3 consists of 18 residues. Germline V lookup: CDR1 LGHDT, CDR2 YNNKEL (reference sequence). Germline trimming cut 0 bases from V and 4 bases from J; bases unmatched to any gene: 6. CDR3 residues: CASSQDPGLAGGPYEQYF. The CDR3 nucleotides read TGTGCCAGCAGCCAAGATCCGGGACTAGCGGGGGGGCCTTACGAGCAGTACTTC.

The J gene is TRBJ2-5, the V gene TRBV11-3, with TRBD2 matching 8 bases. V shed 5 bases, J shed 3 bases, and the junction held 2 bases outside the gene matches. The CDR3 sequence is 13 residues long. CDR1 and CDR2 from the germline V gene are SGHNT and YENEEA. The CDR3 nucleotides are TGTGCCAGCAGCCCCGGGAGGGAAGAGACCCAGTACTTC. Translation: CASSPGREETQYF.

The rearrangement uses TRBV6-2 or TRBV6-3 and TRBJ2-5; 14 bases are shared with TRBD2. J gave up 3 bases and V 6 bases, and 12 bases lay outside the gene matches. Germline values: CDR1 MNHEY, CDR2 SVGEGT. The CDR3 runs 18 residues. CDR3 bases: TGTGCCAGCAGCCCTGGACTAGCGGGGGGCTACATCAAAGAGACCCAGTACTTC. This sequence encodes CASSPGLAGGYIKETQYF.

The V gene is TRBV5-1, the J gene TRBJ2-3; D uncertain. From germline, CDR1 is SGHRS and CDR2 YFSETQ. Deletions cut 0 bases from V and 2 bases from J, with 10 bases between. This CDR3 contains 15 residues. The CDR3 protein is CASSLEQQATDTQYF. Here the CDR3 DNA reads TGCGCCAGCAGCTTGGAACAGCAAGCCACAGATACGCAGTATTTT.

The chain combines TRBV19 with TRBJ1-4, with TRBD1 as a possible D gene (5 bases). Germline V gives CDR1 LNHDA, CDR2 SQIVND (reference sequence). This CDR3 has 16 residues. V shed 1 base and J shed 13 bases, with 22 bases lying between them. Here the CDR3 reads CASSIGRDSATGRLFF. The CDR3 DNA reads TGTGCCAGTAGTATAGGTCGGGACTCCGCAACTGGGAGACTGTTTTTT.

V usage is TRBV2 and J usage is TRBJ1-4; a weak D match, TRBD1 (6 bases). Trimming stripped 4 bases from V and 12 bases from J, with 18 bases between. CDR3 length: 14 amino acids. Germline V gene lookup returns CDR1 SNHLY and CDR2 FYNNEI. CDR3 region: CASSAAQGPPQLFF. The CDR3 DNA reads TGTGCCAGCAGTGCTGCCCAGGGGCCCCCTCAACTGTTTTTT.

The count of this clone is one. The chain combines TRBV6-2 or TRBV6-3 with TRBJ1-1; maybe TRBD1 (5 bases). Trimming took off 7 bases at V and 4 bases at J, with 13 bases between the two ends. The CDR3 covers 13 residues. Germline CDR1 MNHEY, CDR2 SVGEGT. CDR3 bases: TGTGCCAGCATCCCTCAGGGTGTCACTGAAGCTTTCTTT. This translates into CASIPQGVTEAFF.

This rearrangement joins TRBV11-2 to TRBJ1-1; D perhaps matches TRBD1 (5 bases). The CDR3 is 13 amino acids. Trimming took off 5 bases at V and 5 bases at J, with 12 bases between the two ends. Germline V gene sequence: CDR1 SGHAT, CDR2 FQNNGV. CDR3 DNA sequence: TGTGCCAGCAGCCAGGGAGCGGGGACTGAAGCTTTCTTT. Its protein product is CASSQGAGTEAFF.

The V and J genes are TRBV6-5 and TRBJ2-7, with D perhaps TRBD1 (6 bases). The germline gives CDR1 MNHEY, CDR2 SVGAGI. V lost 6 bases, J lost 7 bases, and 22 bases lay in between. This CDR3 has 15 residues. The CDR3 sequence: CASSHTRDNPGEQYF. CDR3 nucleotide sequence: TGTGCCAGCAGCCACACCCGGGACAACCCCGGAGAGCAGTACTTC.